Shown below are 18 T cell receptor beta chains from a single sample sequenced in a study of blood T cell repertoires in COVID-19. TCRdb's table, derived via immunoSEQ multiplex PCR, lists solely in-frame clones and lacks some. Of approximately 140,000 clones in the sample, 75% to 90% are singletons; the top ten hold around 15%. Sequencing was carried out using peripheral blood. These receptor sequences come from a man aged 18 to 30 with COVID-19, enrolled during active disease.

A note on this clone: This specimen includes other DNA sequences encoding the same CDR3. The J gene is TRBJ2-7, the V gene TRBV19; a weak D match, TRBD1 (6 bases). The V gene lost 3 bases and the J gene lost 3 bases, with 9 bases spanning the gap. Germline V CDR1 and CDR2: LNHDA, SQIVND (reference sequence). The CDR3 spans 13 residues. The DNA for the CDR3 is TGTGCCAGTAGTATGGGCAGGGGCTACGAGCAGTACTTC. Translated, it gives CASSMGRGYEQYF.

This chain uses TRBV15 with TRBJ2-7; D remains unclear. Germline assignment: CDR1 LNHNV and CDR2 YYDKDF (reference sequence). V was clipped by 8 bases and J by 6 bases, with 20 bases between them. The CDR3 is made up of 14 amino acids. CDR3 coding DNA: TGTGCCACCGCACCGAAAAGAGCCCCTTCCGAGCAGTACTTC. It yields the protein CATAPKRAPSEQYF.

V usage is TRBV29-1 and J usage is TRBJ2-6; 8 bases are shared with TRBD1. Germline V gene data show CDR1 as SQVTM and CDR2 as ANQGSEA. V was clipped by 6 bases and J by 3 bases; unmatched bases: 10. The CDR3 has 16 residues. The CDR3 protein is CSVPTPGGGGANVLTF. DNA for the CDR3: TGCAGCGTCCCAACACCAGGGGGCGGTGGGGCCAACGTCCTGACTTTC.

The chain links TRBV29-1 to TRBJ2-7, with TRBD2 identical over 12 bases. Germline V CDR1 and CDR2: SQVTM, ANQGSEA. CDR3 length: 15 amino acids. The V gene end was trimmed by 5 bases and the J gene end by 2 bases; junction bases not matched to a gene: 7. The CDR3: CSVLGLAGSTYEQYF. The CDR3 DNA is TGCAGCGTTCTTGGACTAGCGGGGTCAACCTACGAGCAGTACTTC.

The chain has TRBV12-3 or TRBV12-4 and TRBJ1-6; TRBD1 matches 7 bases. Losses at the gene ends were 7 bases for V and 7 bases for J; bases not matched to a gene: 4. CDR3 size: 13 residues. The CDR3 nucleotides read TGTGCCAGCACGGGACAGCTAAATTCACCCCTCCACTTT. Translating it yields CASTGQLNSPLHF.

DNA for the CDR3: TGTGCCAGCAGCCCGACAGGGGACGCCGGGGAGCTGTTTTTT. As protein: CASSPTGDAGELFF. The V and J genes are TRBV9 and TRBJ2-2, with 8 nucleotides matching TRBD1. CDR1 and CDR2 (germline): SGDLS, YYNGEE. The CDR3 sequence is 14 residues long. V was pared by 4 bases and J by 6 bases, with 5 bases of the junction left unmatched.

The gene calls are TRBV27 and TRBJ1-4, with 9 positions matching TRBD1. The germline V gene has CDR1 MNHEY and CDR2 SMNVEV (reference sequence). The V gene end was trimmed by 5 bases and the J gene end by 2 bases; junction bases not matched to a gene: 6. The CDR3 has 16 amino acids. The CDR3 here is CASSPGQGRTNEKLFF. The DNA for the CDR3 is TGTGCCAGCAGTCCGGGACAGGGTCGGACTAATGAAAAACTGTTTTTT.

The chain carries TRBV28 and TRBJ2-4; possibly TRBD2 for D (5 bases). The V and J ends lost 4 bases and 8 bases respectively, with 18 bases between them. The CDR3 is 15 residues long. The germline V gene encodes CDR1 MDHEN and CDR2 SYDVKM. CDR3 protein: CASSSHDGRRDIQYF. The CDR3 DNA is TGTGCCAGCAGTTCCCATGACGGCAGGCGGGACATTCAGTACTTC.

V usage is TRBV25-1 and J usage is TRBJ1-3; 10 bases are shared with TRBD1. CDR3 length: 15 residues. CDR1 MGHDK and CDR2 SYGVNS come from the germline V gene. Germline trimming cut 8 bases from V and 0 bases from J; bases unmatched to any gene: 4. The CDR3 region is CASRGDRGSGNTIYF. The CDR3 DNA reads as TGTGCCAGCCGGGGGGACAGGGGCTCTGGAAACACCATATATTTT.

CDR3 bases: TGTGCCAGCAGTCCCGGACTAGCGGTTAGGGATGAGCAGTTCTTC. This gives the protein CASSPGLAVRDEQFF. This chain uses TRBV28 with TRBJ2-1; 10 bases map to TRBD2. The CDR3 runs to 15 residues. CDR1 and CDR2 from the germline V gene are MDHEN and SYDVKM. After removal of 5 bases from V and 8 bases from J, the junction contained 9 bases not matched to a gene.

The chain uses TRBV5-1 and TRBJ1-2; a possible D gene is TRBD1 (5 bases). Germline V gene data show CDR1 as SGHRS and CDR2 as YFSETQ. Trimming took off 0 bases at V and 8 bases at J, with 11 bases between the two ends. The CDR3 spans 13 residues. The CDR3 bases are TGCGCCAGCAGCTTGGACCCAGGGAAGGGCTACACCTTC. It codes for CASSLDPGKGYTF. Full variable domain (remainder filled in from reference TRBV5-1 and TRBJ1-2): KAGVTQTPRYLIKTRGQQVTLSCSPISGHRSVSWYQQTPGQGLQFLFEYFSETQRNKGNFPGRFSGRQFSNSRSEMNVSTLELGDSALYLCASSLDPGKGYTFGSGTRLTVV.

The sample holds a few counts of this clone. The V call is TRBV6-5, the J call TRBJ2-2; D might be TRBD1 (5 bases). Trimming took off 8 bases at V and 2 bases at J, with 12 bases between the two ends. Germline CDR1 reads MNHEY; CDR2 reads SVGAGI. This CDR3 region has 14 residues. CDR3 sequence (DNA): TGTGCCAGCCGAAGGGGTATCAACACCGGGGAGCTGTTTTTT. Its protein is CASRRGINTGELFF.

The chain joins TRBV14 to TRBJ2-5; 10 bases match TRBD1. This CDR3 comprises 16 residues. The trim removed 1 base at V and 4 bases at J, leaving 6 bases unmatched. In germline, CDR1 is SGHDN, CDR2 FVKESK. CDR3 DNA: TGTGCCAGCAGCCAAGGAGGACAGGGGGGAAGAGAGACCCAGTACTTC. Translated: CASSQGGQGGRETQYF.

The rearrangement links TRBV5-6 to TRBJ2-7; D is unresolved. The CDR3 spans 12 residues. Germline V CDR1 and CDR2: SGHDT, YYEEEE. Deletions cut 0 bases from V and 3 bases from J, with 4 bases between. This CDR3 reads CASSLGDYEQYF. The CDR3 nucleotides read TGTGCCAGCAGCTTGGGCGACTACGAGCAGTACTTC.

The gene calls are TRBV28 and TRBJ2-5, with TRBD1 identical over 7 bases. Germline V gene lookup returns CDR1 MDHEN and CDR2 SYDVKM. This CDR3 region has 17 residues. The ends lost 4 bases at V and 5 bases at J; junction bases unmatched: 16. CDR3 nucleotides: TGTGCCAGCAGTTGGCGGTATAGGGGGCTTTCGGGCGAGACCCAGTACTTC. Its protein product is CASSWRYRGLSGETQYF.

The chain employs TRBV18 and TRBJ2-1, with 7 positions matching TRBD1. The CDR3 spans 13 residues. V gave up 3 bases and J gave up 9 bases; unmatched junction bases: 5. Germline CDR1 and CDR2: KGHSH and LQKENI. CDR3 DNA: TGTGCCAGCTCACCTACAGGGGATACTGAGCAGTTCTTC. Its translation is CASSPTGDTEQFF.

The gene calls are TRBV5-1 and TRBJ2-5; TRBD1 matches at 7 bases. The V gene end was trimmed by 0 bases and the J gene end by 4 bases; junction bases not matched to a gene: 6. This CDR3 comprises 15 residues. Per the germline V gene, CDR1 is SGHRS and CDR2 is YFSETQ. In DNA form, the CDR3 reads TGCGCCAGCAGCTTGGACCCGGCAGGGGGAGAGACCCAGTACTTC. Protein product: CASSLDPAGGETQYF.

This clone was picked up one time. This chain uses TRBV24-1 with TRBJ2-5; maybe TRBD2 (5 bases). Germline CDR1 KGHDR, CDR2 SFDVKD. This CDR3 region has 16 residues. V was pared by 4 bases and J by 4 bases, with 18 bases between. This CDR3 reads CATSDRLSAVGETQYF. In DNA form, the CDR3 reads TGTGCCACCAGTGACCGACTAAGCGCTGTGGGAGAGACCCAGTACTTC.